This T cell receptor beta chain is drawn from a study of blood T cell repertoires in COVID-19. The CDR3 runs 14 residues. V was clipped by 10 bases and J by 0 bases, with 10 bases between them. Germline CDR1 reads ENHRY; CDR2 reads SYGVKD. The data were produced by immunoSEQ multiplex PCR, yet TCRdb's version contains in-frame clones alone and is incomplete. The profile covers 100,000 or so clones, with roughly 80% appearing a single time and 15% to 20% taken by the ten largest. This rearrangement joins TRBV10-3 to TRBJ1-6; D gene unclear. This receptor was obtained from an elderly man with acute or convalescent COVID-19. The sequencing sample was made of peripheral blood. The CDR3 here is CATLSSSYNSPLHF. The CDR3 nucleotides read TGTGCCACCTTGTCCAGCTCCTATAATTCACCCCTCCACTTT.